Each of the 7 T cell receptor beta chains below was sequenced from the same sample in a study of shared clonotypes between healthy human individuals. In the naive CD8 group, cells lacked CD45RO and were positively selected for CCR7, so terminally differentiated effector memory CD45RA+ cells were left out. TCRdb keeps only in-frame clones here, not all; method: immunoSEQ multiplex PCR. Of about 2,200,000 clones listed, 85% to 95% are singletons. Input material: naive CD8+ T cells from PBMCs. Receptors were obtained from a man between 18 and 29 years old in good health. Some clones in this sample may be carry-over from other donors' samples.

The J gene is TRBJ2-1, the V gene TRBV6-5; D call uncertain. V shed 2 bases and J shed 7 bases, with 9 bases lying between them. This CDR3 has 13 residues. Germline lookup yields CDR1 MNHEY and CDR2 SVGAGI. For the CDR3, the DNA is TGTGCCAGCAGTTACGTGGAGAAGAATGAGCAGTTCTTC. This translates into CASSYVEKNEQFF.

This clone was picked up a small number of times. V usage is TRBV30 and J usage is TRBJ1-2; tentative D call: TRBD1 (5 bases). The germline V and J ends were trimmed by 0 bases and 7 bases, with 18 bases remaining between them. Germline V gives CDR1 GTSNPN, CDR2 SVGIG (reference sequence). This CDR3 region has 15 residues. The DNA of the CDR3 is TGTGCCTGGAGTGTAGTGGCCGGGGCATACGGTGGCTACACCTTC. It yields the protein CAWSVVAGAYGGYTF.

This chain connects TRBV11-3 to TRBJ2-1, with TRBD1 as a possible D gene (6 bases). Germline V gene sequence: CDR1 SGHNT, CDR2 YENEEA. The CDR3 is made up of 18 amino acids. The V gene lost 6 bases and the J gene lost 6 bases, with 27 bases spanning the gap. The CDR3 loop is CASSSSSGTPKGINEQFF. The CDR3 region has the DNA TGTGCCAGCAGTTCCTCATCCGGGACACCCAAAGGGATCAATGAGCAGTTCTTC.

The table lists this clone with a count of one. V and J are TRBV4-2 and TRBJ2-1, with a weak D call TRBD2 (5 bases). Trimming removed 2 bases at V and 5 bases at J, with 10 bases between. The CDR3 runs to 14 residues. Germline assignment: CDR1 LGHNA and CDR2 YNFKEQ. The CDR3 sequence is CASSQPTSDNEQFF. CDR3 nucleotide sequence: TGTGCCAGCAGCCAACCTACTAGTGACAATGAGCAGTTCTTC.

Comment on this clone: Other nucleotide sequences in the sample specify the same CDR3. The rearrangement joins TRBV19 to TRBJ1-2; the D is unclear. The V and J ends lost 5 bases and 2 bases respectively, with 12 bases between them. CDR3 length: 14 amino acids. The V gene's germline CDR1 is LNHDA and CDR2 SQIVND (reference sequence). In DNA, the CDR3 is TGTGCCAGTAGTCCTCGGACGGTGAACTATGGCTACACCTTC. Its protein is CASSPRTVNYGYTF.

Notes on this clone: This sample includes further DNA sequences coding for the same CDR3. This chain connects TRBV5-4 to TRBJ1-1; 7 positions agree with TRBD1. Germline CDR1 SGHNT, CDR2 YYREEE (reference sequence). This CDR3 has 15 amino acids. Unmatched junction bases numbered 2, after V lost 0 bases and J lost 0 bases. The CDR3 loop reads CASSLVGGMNTEAFF. The CDR3, as DNA: TGTGCCAGCAGCTTGGTAGGGGGCATGAACACTGAAGCTTTCTTT.

The V and J genes are TRBV19 and TRBJ2-5, with D possibly TRBD1 on 6 matching bases. CDR3 length: 18 residues. Germline V lookup: CDR1 LNHDA, CDR2 SQIVND (reference sequence). Trimming cost V 4 bases and J 1 base, with 22 bases left between them. CDR3: CASSTDPGHPSIQETQYF. For the CDR3, the DNA is TGTGCCAGTAGTACGGATCCGGGACATCCTTCCATCCAAGAGACCCAGTACTTC.